Following are 15 T cell receptor beta chains from one sample sequenced in a study of shared clonotypes between healthy human individuals. Clones were read by immunoSEQ multiplex PCR, and TCRdb kept only the in-frame ones, dropping some. The sample contains around 1.1 million clones, 75% to 80% of which appear only once. Sample: memory CD4+ T cells from PBMCs. Noted subset: CD45RA-negative fraction. All receptors derive from a young man in good health. Some clones in this sample may be carry-over from other donors' samples.

V gene TRBV28 combines with J gene TRBJ2-3; TRBD2 aligns across 8 bases. There are 14 residues in the CDR3. CDR1 is MDHEN and CDR2 is SYDVKM in the germline V gene. The J segment lost 5 bases and the V segment lost 8 bases, leaving 9 bases of the junction unmatched. The CDR3 region has the DNA TGTGCCAGCGAATCCGGGAGGGCGAAAGATACGCAGTATTTT. It specifies CASESGRAKDTQYF.

The chain is built from TRBV25-1 and TRBJ2-5, with 8 bases aligning to TRBD1. Germline CDR1 MGHDK, CDR2 SYGVNS. The J segment lost 2 bases and the V segment lost 7 bases, leaving 9 bases of the junction unmatched. The CDR3 sequence is 15 residues long. Here the CDR3 DNA reads TGTGCCAGCACCCACAACAGGGGGAGGCAAGAGACCCAGTACTTC. It yields the protein CASTHNRGRQETQYF.

The chain couples TRBV12-2 to TRBJ1-4; TRBD1 is the table's D call, not checked against the DNA. TRBV12-2 counts as a pseudogene. CDR3 length: 18 amino acids. This CDR3 reads CASRFKTGTGPSYEKLFF. DNA for the CDR3: TGTGCAAGTCGCTTTAAAACCGGGACAGGGCCCTCTTATGAAAAACTGTTTTTT.

This rearrangement joins TRBV28 to TRBJ2-7, with 7 bases lining up with TRBD2. V was clipped by 4 bases and J by 3 bases; unmatched bases: 12. The CDR3 sequence is 16 residues long. The germline gives CDR1 MDHEN, CDR2 SYDVKM. CDR3 bases: TGTGCCAGCAGTTCCTCACTGGGCGGGAGTCTCTACGAGCAGTACTTC. It codes for CASSSSLGGSLYEQYF.

V usage is TRBV19 and J usage is TRBJ1-1, with D unclear. CDR3 length equals 15 residues. The V end lost 7 bases, the J end lost 3 bases, and 18 bases lay between the germline ends. CDR1 LNHDA and CDR2 SQIVND come from the germline V gene (reference sequence). As DNA, the CDR3 is TGTGCCAGTACCCGCGGGGAGCAACGGTACACTGAAGCTTTCTTT. Translating gives CASTRGEQRYTEAFF.

The J gene is TRBJ1-1, the V gene TRBV7-9, with a possible D match to TRBD1 (5 bases). Looked up from germline, CDR1 is SEHNR and CDR2 is FQNEAQ (reference sequence). The CDR3 has 17 residues. Trimming shortened V by 2 bases and J by 2 bases, and 18 bases separated the two germline ends. The CDR3 loop is CASSLTRGTEGNTEAFF. DNA of the CDR3: TGTGCCAGCAGCTTAACTCGCGGGACGGAGGGTAACACTGAAGCTTTCTTT.

This sequence joins TRBV28 and TRBJ2-5; 10 bases fit TRBD1. The V gene end was trimmed by 4 bases and the J gene end by 6 bases; junction bases not matched to a gene: 5. This CDR3 spans 14 amino acids. Per the germline V gene, CDR1 is MDHEN and CDR2 is SYDVKM. The CDR3 sequence: CASSSGQGTKTQYF. CDR3 in DNA: TGTGCCAGCAGTTCGGGACAGGGGACGAAGACCCAGTACTTC.

The chain has TRBV5-4 and TRBJ2-7; 11 nucleotides align to TRBD1. CDR3 length equals 12 residues. J gave up 11 bases and V 4 bases, and 5 bases lay outside the gene matches. From germline, CDR1 is SGHNT and CDR2 YYREEE (reference sequence). DNA for the CDR3: TGTGCCAGCAGCCGGACAGGGGGCGTCGAGTACTTC. Its protein product is CASSRTGGVEYF.

Worth noting for this clone: This may stem from a read error, because a much larger clone lies one nucleotide away. Other DNA sequences in the sample encode the same CDR3. The J gene is TRBJ2-5, the V gene TRBV6-5, with a possible D match to TRBD1 (7 bases). CDR3 length equals 13 residues. Germline CDR1 is MNHEY and CDR2 is SVGAGI. Trimming left V 6 bases short and J 5 bases short, with 13 bases between. Here the CDR3 reads CASSLPGGETQYF. As DNA, the CDR3 is TGTGCCAGCAGCCTTCCAGGGGGGGAGACCCAGTACTTC.

The chain links TRBV6-1 to TRBJ2-7; TRBD2 agrees at 9 bases. Germline CDR1 is MNHNS and CDR2 is SASEGT. This CDR3 has 15 amino acids. J was trimmed by 4 bases and V by 4 bases; bases with no gene match: 8. The chain's CDR3 is CASSVPRGLAYEQYF. DNA of the CDR3: TGTGCCAGCAGTGTACCCAGGGGACTAGCTTACGAGCAGTACTTC.

This sequence joins TRBV19 and TRBJ2-4, with 8 bases fitting TRBD1. The CDR3 extends over 19 amino acids. V was clipped by 5 bases and J by 0 bases; unmatched bases: 15. Germline CDR1 and CDR2: LNHDA and SQIVND (reference sequence). CDR3 DNA sequence: TGTGCCAGTAGTGCGCTCGGACAGGGCCTGTATCTAGCCAAAAACATTCAGTACTTC. Protein sequence: CASSALGQGLYLAKNIQYF.

As regards this clone: This likely traces to a read error, being one base from a far larger clone. The CDR3 reads CASWDNSNQPQHF. DNA of the CDR3: TGTGCCAGCTGGGACAATAGCAATCAGCCCCAGCATTTT. This chain uses TRBV28 with TRBJ1-5; tentative D call: TRBD1 (6 bases). Germline V lookup: CDR1 MDHEN, CDR2 SYDVKM. This CDR3 is built from 13 residues. The V end was cut by 8 bases, the J end by 0 bases, with 8 bases between.

V and J are TRBV19 and TRBJ2-3; D may be TRBD2 (5 bases). The length of the CDR3 is 13 residues. V dropped 7 bases and J dropped 1 base, with 9 bases sitting between them. From germline, CDR1 is LNHDA and CDR2 SQIVND (reference sequence). Here the CDR3 reads CASKRAGTDTQYF. As DNA, the CDR3 is TGTGCCAGTAAGCGAGCGGGCACAGATACGCAGTATTTT.

This chain connects TRBV7-6 to TRBJ2-3, with D perhaps given as TRBD1 or TRBD2 (5 bases each). The CDR3 totals 15 residues. The V gene lost 4 bases and the J gene lost 4 bases, with 15 bases spanning the gap. Germline CDR1 and CDR2: SGHVS and FNYEAQ. The CDR3 loop is CASSSVGGAPDTQYF. The DNA for the CDR3 is TGTGCCAGCAGCTCCGTTGGGGGAGCCCCAGATACGCAGTATTTT.

The genes are TRBV10-3 and TRBJ2-1; possible D gene TRBD2, 6 bases. In germline, CDR1 is ENHRY, CDR2 SYGVKD. The CDR3 has 13 amino acids. The V end was cut by 0 bases, the J end by 10 bases, with 10 bases between. The CDR3 DNA reads as TGTGCCATCAGTGAGTCTACTAGCAAAGAGCAGTTCTTC. Encoded protein: CAISESTSKEQFF.